Below, one T cell receptor beta chain is given with its context. Its specificity is not known. Sequenced by immunoSEQ multiplex PCR; TCRdb stores in-frame clones only, minus some. The sample carries tens of thousands of clones, approximately 95% recorded once. Separation from the 666-subject first cohort characterized the 120-subject validation cohort, to which the donors belonged. This sample is drawn from a study of cytomegalovirus exposure and HLA in healthy donors. General study results and limits: Investigators reported under 200 TCR beta chains as tied to cytomegalovirus. Rarity marked most TCR sequences, yet some public TCRs occurred in many donors.

The CDR3 covers 15 residues. The germline V and J ends were trimmed by 6 bases and 3 bases, with 17 bases remaining between them. Germline CDR1 and CDR2: SEHNR and FQNEAQ (reference sequence). The clonotype originates from a woman between 18 and 29 years old in good health and CMV-seropositive. The sequenced sample was PBMCs. This chain joins TRBV7-9 and TRBJ1-1, with unresolved D. The CDR3 protein is CASSLGQDGDTEAFF. The DNA for the CDR3 is TGTGCCAGCAGTCTTGGGCAGGACGGGGACACTGAAGCTTTCTTT.